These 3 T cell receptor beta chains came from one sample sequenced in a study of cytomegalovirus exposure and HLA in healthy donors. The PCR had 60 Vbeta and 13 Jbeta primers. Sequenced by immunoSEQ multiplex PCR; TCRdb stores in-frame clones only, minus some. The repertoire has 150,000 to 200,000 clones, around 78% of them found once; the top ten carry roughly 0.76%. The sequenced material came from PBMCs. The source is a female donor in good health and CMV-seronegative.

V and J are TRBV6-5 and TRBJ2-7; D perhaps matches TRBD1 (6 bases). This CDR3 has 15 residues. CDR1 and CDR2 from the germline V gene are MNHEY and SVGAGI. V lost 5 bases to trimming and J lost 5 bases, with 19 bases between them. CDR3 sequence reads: CASSISPRGYNEQYF. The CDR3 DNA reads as TGTGCCAGCAGTATTTCCCCCAGGGGATATAACGAGCAGTACTTC.

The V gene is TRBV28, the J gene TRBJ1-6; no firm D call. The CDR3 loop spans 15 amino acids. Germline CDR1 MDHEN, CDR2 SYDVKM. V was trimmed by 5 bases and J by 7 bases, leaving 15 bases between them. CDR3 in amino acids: CASSPRGPLNSPLHF. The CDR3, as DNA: TGTGCCAGCAGTCCCAGAGGGCCCCTAAATTCACCCCTCCACTTT. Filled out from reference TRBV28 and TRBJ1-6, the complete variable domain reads DVKVTQSSRYLVKRTGEKVFLECVQDMDHENMFWYRQDPGLGLRLIYFSYDVKMKEKGDIPEGYSVSREKKERFSLILESASTNQTSMYLCASSPRGPLNSPLHFGNGTRLTVT.

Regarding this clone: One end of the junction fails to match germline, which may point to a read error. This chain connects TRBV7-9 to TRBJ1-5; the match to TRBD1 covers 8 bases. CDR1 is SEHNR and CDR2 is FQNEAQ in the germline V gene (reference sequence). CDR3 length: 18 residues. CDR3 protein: CSSSLSNTGGLSNQPQHF. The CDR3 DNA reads TGTTCCAGCAGCTTGTCCAATACAGGGGGACTTAGCAATCAGCCCCAGCATTTT.